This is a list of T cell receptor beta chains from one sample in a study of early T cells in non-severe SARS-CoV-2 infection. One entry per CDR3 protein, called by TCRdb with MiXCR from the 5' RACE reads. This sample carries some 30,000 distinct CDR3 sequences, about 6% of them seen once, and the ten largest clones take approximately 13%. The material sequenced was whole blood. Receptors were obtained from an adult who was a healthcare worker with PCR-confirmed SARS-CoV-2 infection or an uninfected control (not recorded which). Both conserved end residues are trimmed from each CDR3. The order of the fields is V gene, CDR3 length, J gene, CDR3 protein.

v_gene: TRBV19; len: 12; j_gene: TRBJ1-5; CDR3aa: ASSPDRYNQPQH
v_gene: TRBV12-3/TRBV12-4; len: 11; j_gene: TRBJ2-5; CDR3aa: ASSWGAGETQY
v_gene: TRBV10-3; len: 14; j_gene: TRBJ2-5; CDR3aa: AISPTSGGPQETQY
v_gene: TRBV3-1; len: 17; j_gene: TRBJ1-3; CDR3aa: ASSHHGGQVFSSGNTIY
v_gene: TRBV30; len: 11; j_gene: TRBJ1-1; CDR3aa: AWSVSENTEAF
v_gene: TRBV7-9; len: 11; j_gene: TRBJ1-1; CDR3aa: ASSLTGGTEAF
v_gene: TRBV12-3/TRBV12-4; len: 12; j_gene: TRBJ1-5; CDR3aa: ASGRGHSNQPQH
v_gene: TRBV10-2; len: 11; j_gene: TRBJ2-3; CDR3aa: ASRITGEDTQY
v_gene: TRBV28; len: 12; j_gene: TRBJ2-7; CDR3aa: ASSFFQGVYEQY
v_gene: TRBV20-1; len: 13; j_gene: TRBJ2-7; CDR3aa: SARDGPAAGREQY
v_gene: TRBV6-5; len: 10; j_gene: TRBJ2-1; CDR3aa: ASRDRRGEQF
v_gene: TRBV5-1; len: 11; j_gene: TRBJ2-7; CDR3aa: ASSLQFGGEQY
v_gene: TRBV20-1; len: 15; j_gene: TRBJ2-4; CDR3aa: SARAGTGGPAKNIQY
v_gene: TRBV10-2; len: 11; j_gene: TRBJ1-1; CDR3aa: ASRGTGFSEAF
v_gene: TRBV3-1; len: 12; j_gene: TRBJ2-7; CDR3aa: ASSHYPTVYEQY
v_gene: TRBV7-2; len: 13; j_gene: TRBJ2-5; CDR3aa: ASSPEDRAEETQY
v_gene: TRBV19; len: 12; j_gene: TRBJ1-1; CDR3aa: ASSIRGGNTEAF
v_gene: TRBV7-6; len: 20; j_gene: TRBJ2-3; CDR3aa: ASRQRGDRGLAGPPSTDTQY
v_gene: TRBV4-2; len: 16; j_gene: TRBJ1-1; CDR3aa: ASSPSDRGRVSFKEAF
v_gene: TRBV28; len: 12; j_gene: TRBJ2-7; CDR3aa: ASTESRAPYEQY
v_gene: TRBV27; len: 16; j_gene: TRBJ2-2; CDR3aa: ASSLRRLAGMGTGELF
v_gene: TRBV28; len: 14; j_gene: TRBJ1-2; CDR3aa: ASTERLQGGHYGYT
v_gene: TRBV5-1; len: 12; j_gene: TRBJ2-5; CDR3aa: ASSLFGNQETQY
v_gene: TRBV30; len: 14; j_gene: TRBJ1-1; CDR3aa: AWSVPLRAGNTEAF
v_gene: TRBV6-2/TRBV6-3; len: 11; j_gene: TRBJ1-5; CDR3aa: ASSRGPYQPQH
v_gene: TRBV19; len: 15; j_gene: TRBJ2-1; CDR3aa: ASSKTPGRGSYNEQF
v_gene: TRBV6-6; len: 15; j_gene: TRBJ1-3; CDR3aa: ASSYTRPVSSGNTIY
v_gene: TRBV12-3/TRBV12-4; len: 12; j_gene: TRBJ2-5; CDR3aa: ASSQAGGRETQY
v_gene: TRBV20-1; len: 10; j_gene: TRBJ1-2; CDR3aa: SARPNNYGYT
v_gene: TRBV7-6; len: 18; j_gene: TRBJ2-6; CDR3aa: ASSLNWPGQAGSGANVLT
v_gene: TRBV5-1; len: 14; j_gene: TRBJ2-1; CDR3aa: ASSLNPGQGGSEQF
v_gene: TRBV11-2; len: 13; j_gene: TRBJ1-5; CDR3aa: ASSLDVQSNQPQH
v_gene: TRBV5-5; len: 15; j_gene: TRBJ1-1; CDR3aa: ASSSGTGINSITEAF
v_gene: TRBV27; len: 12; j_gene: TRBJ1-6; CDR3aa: ASSKASIGSPLH
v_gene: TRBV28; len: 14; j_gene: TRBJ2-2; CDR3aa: ASSLRGSGEDGELF
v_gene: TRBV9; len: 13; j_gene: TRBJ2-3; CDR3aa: ASSVVAGGSDTQY
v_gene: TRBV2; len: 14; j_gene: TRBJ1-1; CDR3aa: ASTLLQGHRDTEAF
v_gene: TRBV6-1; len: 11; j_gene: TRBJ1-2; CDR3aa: ASSEAGNYGYT
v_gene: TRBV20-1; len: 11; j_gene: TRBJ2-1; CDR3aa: SAEGETYNEQF
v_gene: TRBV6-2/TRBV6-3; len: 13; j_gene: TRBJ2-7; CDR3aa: ASTPYGTANYEQY
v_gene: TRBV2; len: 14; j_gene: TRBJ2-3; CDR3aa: ASNRLAGGTTDTQY
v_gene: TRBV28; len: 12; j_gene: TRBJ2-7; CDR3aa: ASSMTGDTYEQY
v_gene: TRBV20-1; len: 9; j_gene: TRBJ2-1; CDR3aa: SAGGDNEQF
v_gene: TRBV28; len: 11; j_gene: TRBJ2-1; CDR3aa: ASARDYLAEQF
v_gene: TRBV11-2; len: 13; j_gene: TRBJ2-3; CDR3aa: ASSLGDRRTDTQY
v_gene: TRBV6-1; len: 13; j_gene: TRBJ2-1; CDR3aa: ASSEWGQGHSEQF
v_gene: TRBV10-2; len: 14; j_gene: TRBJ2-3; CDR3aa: ASSESQRGSTDTQY
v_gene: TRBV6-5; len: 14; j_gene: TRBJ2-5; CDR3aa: ASSWASGVIGETQY
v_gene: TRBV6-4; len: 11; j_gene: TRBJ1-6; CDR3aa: ASSDSENSPLH
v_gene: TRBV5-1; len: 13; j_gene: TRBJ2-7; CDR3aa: ASSLDLIGTYEQY
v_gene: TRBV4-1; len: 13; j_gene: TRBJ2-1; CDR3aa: ASSQVPGQGNEQF
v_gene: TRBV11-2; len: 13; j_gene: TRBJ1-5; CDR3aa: ASSLDRTGRQPQH
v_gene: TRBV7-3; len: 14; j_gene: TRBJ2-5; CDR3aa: ASSLSTGTGLETQY
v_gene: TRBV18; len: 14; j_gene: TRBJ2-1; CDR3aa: ASSPYSQPLEDEQF
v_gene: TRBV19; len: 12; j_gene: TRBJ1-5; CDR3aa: ASSIDPGIQPQH
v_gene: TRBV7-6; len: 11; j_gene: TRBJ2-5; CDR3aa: ASSPLGGETQY
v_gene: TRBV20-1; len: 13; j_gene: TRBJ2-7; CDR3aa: SASLTHGLSYEQY
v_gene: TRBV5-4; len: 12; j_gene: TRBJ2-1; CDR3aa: ASSPLAGGAEQF
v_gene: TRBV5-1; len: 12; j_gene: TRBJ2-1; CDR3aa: ASSLELLNNEQF
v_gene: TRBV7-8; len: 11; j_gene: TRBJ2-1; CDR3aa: ASSPRIGNEQF